These 12 T cell receptor beta chains were all obtained from the same sample, sequenced in a study of immune evolution from preneoplasia to lung adenocarcinoma. Some clones are missing from TCRdb's copy, which holds only in-frame ones; the method was immunoSEQ multiplex PCR. This sample has 4,000 to 6,000 clones, with about four fifths found just once. Sequencing input: FFPE normal lung tissue adjacent to the tumor. The receptor set was obtained from a person between 45 and 75 years old with lung adenocarcinoma.

Written as DNA, the CDR3 is TGTGCCATCAGTGAGTCTGTCGGGGGGCAGCCCATTAGGGTGAACACTGAAGCTTTCTTT. Translation: CAISESVGGQPIRVNTEAFF. The chain couples TRBV10-3 to TRBJ1-1; D might be TRBD1 (6 bases). Germline V gene sequence: CDR1 ENHRY, CDR2 SYGVKD. Trimming left V 0 bases short and J 0 bases short, with 23 bases between. The CDR3 runs 20 residues.

The chain combines TRBV28 with TRBJ1-5, with D hard to call. The germline V gene has CDR1 MDHEN and CDR2 SYDVKM. V lost 7 bases, J lost 6 bases, and 16 bases lay in between. The CDR3 runs to 14 residues. CDR3 in DNA: TGTGCCAGCACTCCCGGCCCCGGCGGTCAGCCCCAGCATTTT. Protein: CASTPGPGGQPQHF.

J is TRBJ2-3 and V is TRBV29-1; TRBD2 aligns across 9 bases. The CDR3 loop spans 17 amino acids. Germline V gene lookup returns CDR1 SQVTM and CDR2 ANQGSEA. V shed 8 bases and J 2 bases; nucleotides not matched to a gene: 17. This chain's CDR3 is CSFDQRGSGGHTDTQYF. DNA for the CDR3: TGCAGCTTCGATCAGAGGGGGAGCGGGGGGCACACAGATACGCAGTATTTT.

By share of the sample, this clone is large. This chain uses TRBV30 with TRBJ1-3; 7 bases map to TRBD1. From germline, CDR1 is GTSNPN and CDR2 SVGIG (reference sequence). The CDR3 sequence is 16 residues long. The junction had 8 bases not matched to a gene; V was cut back by 3 bases and J by 0 bases. CDR3 protein: CAWRWTGSNSGNTIYF. DNA for the CDR3: TGTGCCTGGAGATGGACAGGCTCGAACTCTGGAAACACCATATATTTT.

In DNA form, the CDR3 reads TGTGCCAGCAGTAACAGGGGGACGGAGACCCAGTACTTC. This codes for CASSNRGTETQYF. The chain is built from TRBV2 and TRBJ2-5; 8 bases match TRBD1. The V segment lost 5 bases and the J segment 5 bases; nucleotides outside the gene matches: 4. This CDR3 has 13 residues. CDR1 and CDR2 from the germline V gene are SNHLY and FYNNEI.

The J gene is TRBJ2-3, the V gene TRBV7-9; D is uncertain. This CDR3 region has 12 residues. V was cut by 5 bases and J by 3 bases, with 6 bases left in between. The germline V gene encodes CDR1 SEHNR and CDR2 FQNEAQ (reference sequence). In nucleotides, the CDR3 is TGTGCCAGCAGCCCTTATACAGATACGCAGTATTTT. This gives the protein CASSPYTDTQYF. The full variable domain, completed using reference TRBV7-9 and TRBJ2-3, is DTGVSQNPRHKITKRGQNVTFRCDPISEHNRLYWYRQTLGQGPEFLTYFQNEAQLEKSRLLSDRFSAERPKGSFSTLEIQRTEQGDSAMYLCASSPYTDTQYFGPGTRLTVL.

The rearrangement links TRBV9 to TRBJ2-2, with D unresolved. Germline CDR1 reads SGDLS; CDR2 reads YYNGEE. The CDR3 extends over 13 amino acids. V was cut by 0 bases and J by 5 bases, with 5 bases left in between. CDR3 in DNA: TGTGCCAGCAGCGTAGATTGGACCGGGGAGCTGTTTTTT. Translation gives CASSVDWTGELFF.

The rearrangement links TRBV5-6 to TRBJ2-7; D unclear. The CDR3 runs to 14 residues. Per the germline V gene, CDR1 is SGHDT and CDR2 is YYEEEE. Trimming left V 4 bases short and J 0 bases short, with 11 bases between. CDR3 bases: TGTGCCAGCAGCCCCCGGCGGAGCTCCTACGAGCAGTACTTC. Residues: CASSPRRSSYEQYF. The complete variable domain, with remaining parts taken from reference TRBV5-6 and TRBJ2-7, reads DAGVTQSPTHLIKTRGQQVTLRCSPKSGHDTVSWYQQALGQGPQFIFQYYEEEERQRGNFPDRFSGHQFPNYSSELNVNALLLGDSALYLCASSPRRSSYEQYFGPGTRLTVT.

By share, this clone counts as large. V gene TRBV9 combines with J gene TRBJ2-3, with D maybe TRBD1 (6 bases). The CDR3 runs 13 residues. Germline-derived CDR1 and CDR2 are SGDLS and YYNGEE. V gave up 0 bases and J gave up 6 bases, with 8 bases separating them. CDR3 DNA sequence: TGTGCCAGCAGCGTAGAGGGGGTGGATACGCAGTATTTT. This gives the protein CASSVEGVDTQYF.

The chain employs TRBV28 and TRBJ2-7; no definite D call. V was clipped by 1 base and J by 5 bases, with 6 bases between them. The CDR3 covers 12 residues. Germline CDR1 is MDHEN and CDR2 is SYDVKM. The CDR3 bases are TGTGCCAGCAGTTTATCCCAGGACGAGCAGTACTTC. It is translated as CASSLSQDEQYF.

The chain joins TRBV7-9 to TRBJ2-3, with TRBD2 matching over 10 bases. The CDR3 covers 15 residues. Germline V CDR1 and CDR2: SEHNR, FQNEAQ (reference sequence). The V and J ends lost 3 bases and 3 bases, in that order; junction bases with no gene match: 3. The chain's CDR3 is CASSFGTSATDTQYF. In nucleotides, the CDR3 is TGTGCCAGCAGCTTCGGGACTAGCGCAACAGATACGCAGTATTTT.

The genes are TRBV9 and TRBJ2-1; D might be TRBD2 (5 bases). The CDR3 has 13 residues. Trimming removed 0 bases at V and 5 bases at J, with 6 bases between. CDR1 SGDLS and CDR2 YYNGEE come from the germline V gene. CDR3 in DNA: TGTGCCAGCAGCGTAGTCGGGAACAATGAGCAGTTCTTC. It is translated as CASSVVGNNEQFF.